This T cell receptor (beta chain) was documented in a study of T cells in Graves' hyperthyroidism and ophthalmopathy. This clonotype was seen repeatedly, ten times or more. Antigen specificity is unknown. This CDR3 spans 16 amino acids. Trimming cost V 1 base and J 12 bases, with 22 bases left between them. Study-wide results and caveats: Most thyroid clonotypes that were expanded above 0.001 also turned up in blood. In validation, the model predicted ophthalmopathy. These predictions came a median about 6.5 months before onset.

Regions amplified from RNA transcripts were the TCR beta CDR3 regions. Carried out on the TCR CDR3, a first-round RT-PCR used the HTBI primer set. TCRdb reprocessed the multiplex PCR reads via MiXCR and lists one record per CDR3 protein. The table has hundreds of thousands of distinct CDR3 sequences, about 20% seen once; the top ten hold 64%. Sequences were obtained from blood. The chain recombines TRBV12-3 or TRBV12-4 with TRBJ2-1; D unclear. This receptor was identified in a man aged 25-45 years with Graves' ophthalmopathy. CDR3 amino acids: CASSLGRTFGTGSQFF. CDR3 sequence (DNA): TGTGCCAGCAGTTTAGGGCGTACGTTTGGAACCGGATCGCAGTTCTTC.